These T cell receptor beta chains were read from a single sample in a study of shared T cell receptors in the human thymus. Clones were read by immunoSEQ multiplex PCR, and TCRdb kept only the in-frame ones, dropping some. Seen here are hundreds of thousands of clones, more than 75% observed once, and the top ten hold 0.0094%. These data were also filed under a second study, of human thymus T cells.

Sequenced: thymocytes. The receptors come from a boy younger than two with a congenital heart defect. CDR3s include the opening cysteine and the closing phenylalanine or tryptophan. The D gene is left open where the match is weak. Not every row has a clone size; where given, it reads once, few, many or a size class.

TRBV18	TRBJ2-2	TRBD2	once	CASSPHEGTSGYTGELFF	TGTGCCAGCTCACCCCATGAAGGGACTAGCGGATACACCGGGGAGCTGTTTTTT
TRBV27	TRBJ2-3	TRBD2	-	CASSTHQREGIDTQYF	TGTGCCAGCAGTACCCATCAGCGGGAGGGGATAGATACGCAGTATTTT
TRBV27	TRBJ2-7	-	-	CASSFGPGQPYEQYF	TGTGCCAGCAGTTTCGGGCCGGGACAACCCTACGAGCAGTACTTC
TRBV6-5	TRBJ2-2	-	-	CASSYITGTNTGELFF	TGTGCCAGCAGTTATATAACAGGGACGAACACCGGGGAGCTGTTTTTT
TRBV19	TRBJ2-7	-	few	CASSQVGRNYEQYF	TGTGCCAGTAGTCAGGTCGGCAGAAATTACGAGCAGTACTTC
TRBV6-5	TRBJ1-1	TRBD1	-	CASSYRGQGDAEAFF	TGTGCCAGCAGTTATCGCGGACAGGGGGATGCTGAAGCTTTCTTT
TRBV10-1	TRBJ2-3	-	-	CASSEGAAGLPQTQYF	TGCGCCAGCAGTGAAGGGGCAGCAGGCCTTCCACAAACGCAGTATTTT
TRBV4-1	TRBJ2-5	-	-	CASSQLVSGTQYF	TGCGCCAGCAGCCAATTAGTCTCTGGGACCCAGTACTTC
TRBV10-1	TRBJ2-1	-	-	CASGSTEGEFF	TGCGCCAGCGGCTCGACCGAGGGGGAGTTCTTC
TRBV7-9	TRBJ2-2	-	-	CASSFKEGTHPNTGELFF	TGTGCCAGCAGCTTTAAAGAGGGAACTCATCCGAACACCGGGGAGCTGTTTTTT
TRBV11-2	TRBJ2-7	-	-	CASSLRAGLREQYF	TGTGCCAGCAGCCTCCGAGCGGGCTTAAGGGAGCAGTACTTC
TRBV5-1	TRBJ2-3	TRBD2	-	CASSLDSPSGGRYTQYF	TGCGCCAGCAGCTTGGATTCCCCAAGCGGGGGGCGGTATACGCAGTATTTT
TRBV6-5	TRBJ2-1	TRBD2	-	CASSFLAASYNEQFF	TGTGCCAGCAGTTTCCTAGCGGCGTCCTACAATGAGCAGTTCTTC
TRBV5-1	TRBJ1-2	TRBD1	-	CASSHPREDRENGYTF	TGCGCCAGCAGTCATCCCCGAGAGGACAGGGAGAACGGCTACACCTTC
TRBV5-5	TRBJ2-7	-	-	CASSLGQNYEQYF	TGTGCCAGCAGCTTGGGGCAGAACTACGAGCAGTACTTC
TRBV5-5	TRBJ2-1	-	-	CASSLDYNNEQFF	TGTGCCAGCAGCCTAGACTACAACAATGAGCAGTTCTTC
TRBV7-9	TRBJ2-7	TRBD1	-	CASSPHQGQGDEQYF	TGTGCCAGCAGCCCCCACCAGGGACAGGGGGACGAGCAGTACTTC
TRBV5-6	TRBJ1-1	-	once	CASSLIGTHTEAFF	TGTGCCAGCAGCTTGATTGGCACCCACACTGAAGCTTTCTTT
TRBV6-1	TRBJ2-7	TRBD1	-	CASSEAPYLGQGGYEQYF	TGTGCCAGCAGTGAAGCGCCCTACTTGGGACAGGGAGGCTACGAGCAGTACTTC
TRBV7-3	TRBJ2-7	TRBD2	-	CASSFRTSGGSEVKQYF	TGTGCCAGCAGTTTCCGGACTAGCGGGGGCTCCGAGGTGAAGCAGTACTTC
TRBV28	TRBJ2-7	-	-	CASMSGSPYEQYF	TGTGCCAGCATGTCGGGTAGCCCCTACGAGCAGTACTTC
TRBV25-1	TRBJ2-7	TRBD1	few	CASSLRDSPYEQYF	TGTGCCAGCAGCCTCCGGGACAGCCCCTACGAGCAGTACTTC
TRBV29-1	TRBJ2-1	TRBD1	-	CSVDLLRQGANYNEQFF	TGCAGCGTTGATTTACTTAGGCAGGGGGCGAACTACAATGAGCAGTTCTTC
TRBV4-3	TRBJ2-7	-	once	CASSQGGFSYEQYF	TGCGCCAGCAGCCAAGGCGGGTTCTCCTACGAGCAGTACTTC
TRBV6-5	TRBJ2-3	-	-	CASRRNRVPDTQYF	TGTGCCAGCAGGCGTAACAGGGTGCCAGATACGCAGTATTTT
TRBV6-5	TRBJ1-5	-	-	CASSYRGNQPQHF	TGTGCCAGCAGTTACCGAGGCAATCAGCCCCAGCATTTT
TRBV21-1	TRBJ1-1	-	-	CASSKGAPNTEAFF	TGTGCCAGCAGCAAAGGGGCCCCGAACACTGAAGCTTTCTTT
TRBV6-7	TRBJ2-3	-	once	CEKNIKGGTDTQYF	TGCGAAAAAAATATTAAGGGGGGCACAGATACGCAGTATTTT
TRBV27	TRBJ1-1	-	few	CASRTGGMNTEAFF	TGTGCCAGCAGGACAGGAGGAATGAACACTGAAGCTTTCTTT
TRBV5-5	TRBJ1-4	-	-	CASSLHMGTPGEKLFF	TGTGCCAGCAGCTTGCATATGGGCACCCCGGGGGAAAAACTGTTTTTT
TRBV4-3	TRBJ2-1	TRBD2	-	CASSQVLAGAPAYNEQFF	TGCGCCAGCAGCCAAGTCCTAGCGGGAGCCCCAGCCTACAATGAGCAGTTCTTC
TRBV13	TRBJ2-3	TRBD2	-	CASSLFERGYTDTQYF	TGTGCCAGCAGCTTATTTGAGCGGGGTTACACAGATACGCAGTATTTT
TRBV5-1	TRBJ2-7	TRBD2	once	CASSWGNGLAAPYEQYF	TGCGCCAGCAGCTGGGGGAACGGACTAGCGGCCCCCTACGAGCAGTACTTC
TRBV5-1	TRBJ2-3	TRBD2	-	CASSSKGTSGFSTDTQYF	TGCGCCAGCAGCTCGAAAGGGACTAGCGGGTTTAGCACAGATACGCAGTATTTT
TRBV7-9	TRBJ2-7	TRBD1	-	CASSSPGQGHEQYF	TGTGCCAGCAGCTCTCCGGGACAGGGGCACGAGCAGTACTTC
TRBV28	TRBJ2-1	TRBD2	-	CASSLGLAGVGRNNEQFF	TGTGCCAGCAGTTTAGGACTAGCGGGGGTTGGTCGGAACAATGAGCAGTTCTTC
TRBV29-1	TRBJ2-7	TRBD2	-	CSVQTRLAGGYEQYF	TGCAGCGTCCAAACAAGACTAGCGGGGGGCTACGAGCAGTACTTC
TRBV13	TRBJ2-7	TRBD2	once	CASSKRTSGEYEQYF	TGTGCCAGCAGCAAAAGGACTAGCGGGGAATACGAGCAGTACTTC
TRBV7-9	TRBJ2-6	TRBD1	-	CASSLRTGSTSGANVLTF	TGTGCCAGCAGCTTAAGGACAGGGAGTACTTCTGGGGCCAACGTCCTGACTTTC
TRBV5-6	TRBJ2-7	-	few	CASSLQASYEQYF	TGTGCCAGCAGCTTACAGGCGTCCTACGAGCAGTACTTC
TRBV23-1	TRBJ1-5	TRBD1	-	CASRRLYRGVLVSNQPQHF	TGCGCCAGCAGGAGGCTCTACAGGGGCGTTTTGGTAAGCAATCAGCCCCAGCATTTT
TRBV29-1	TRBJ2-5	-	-	CSVQPHRVQETQYF	TGCAGCGTTCAACCCCACAGGGTCCAAGAGACCCAGTACTTC
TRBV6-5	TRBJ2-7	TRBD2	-	CASSYGREEYF	TGTGCCAGCAGTTACGGGAGGGAGGAGTACTTC
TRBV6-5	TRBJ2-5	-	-	CASSFDRQETQYF	TGTGCCAGCAGCTTCGACAGGCAAGAGACCCAGTACTTC
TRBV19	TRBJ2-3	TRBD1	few	CASSITGDTQYF	TGTGCCAGTAGTATCACAGGGGACACGCAGTATTTT
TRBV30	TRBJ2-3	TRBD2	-	CAWSPSGRLPPSTDTQYF	TGTGCCTGGAGTCCGAGCGGGAGGTTACCTCCTAGCACAGATACGCAGTATTTT
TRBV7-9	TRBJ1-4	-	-	CASSAPPTVSHGTNEKLFF	TGTGCCAGCAGCGCACCCCCGACAGTCAGCCATGGAACTAATGAAAAACTGTTTTTT
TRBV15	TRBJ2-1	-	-	CATSRGTPTTRASYNEQFF	TGTGCCACCAGCAGAGGGACACCGACGACTAGGGCCTCCTACAATGAGCAGTTCTTC
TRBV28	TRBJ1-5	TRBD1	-	CASSSGTANQPQHF	TGTGCCAGCAGCTCCGGGACAGCGAATCAGCCCCAGCATTTT
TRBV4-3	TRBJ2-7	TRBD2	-	CASSQEPGLAGAGAYEQYF	TGCGCCAGCAGTCAAGAGCCGGGACTAGCGGGAGCTGGGGCCTACGAGCAGTACTTC
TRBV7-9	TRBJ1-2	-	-	CASSPQGFYYGYTF	TGTGCCAGCAGTCCACAGGGTTTTTACTATGGCTACACCTTC